Each of the 30 T cell receptor beta chains below was sequenced from the same sample in a study of T cell changes during pregnancy in multiple sclerosis. Measured with immunoSEQ multiplex PCR; TCRdb has only the in-frame clones, and not every one. There are 35,000 to 50,000 clones in the sample; less than 90% occur only once, and 1.2% lies in the top ten. Sequencing was performed on CD4+ T cells from peripheral blood mononuclear cells, taken in the second trimester of pregnancy. These TCRs come from a female donor with multiple sclerosis, enrolled in a pregnancy study.

The gene calls are TRBV29-1 and TRBJ1-1; 7 nucleotides match TRBD1. The CDR3 runs 14 residues. Germline assignment: CDR1 SQVTM and CDR2 ANQGSEA. After removal of 6 bases from V and 0 bases from J, the junction contained 7 bases not matched to a gene. This CDR3 is CSVGVGGMNTEAFF. CDR3 nucleotides: TGCAGCGTCGGAGTAGGGGGCATGAACACTGAAGCTTTCTTT.

J is TRBJ2-3 and V is TRBV5-1, with 9 bases identical to TRBD2. This CDR3 has 16 residues. The ends lost 0 bases at V and 6 bases at J; junction bases unmatched: 8. Per germline, CDR1 SGHRS and CDR2 YFSETQ. The CDR3 DNA follows: TGCGCCAGCAGCTTGGTGGCTAGCGGGGCCGGGGATACGCAGTATTTT. It codes for CASSLVASGAGDTQYF.

V usage is TRBV30 and J usage is TRBJ1-2; TRBD1 matches at 8 bases. The CDR3 has 15 amino acids. Trimming cost V 0 bases and J 5 bases; bases outside gene matches: 8. Germline V lookup: CDR1 GTSNPN, CDR2 SVGIG (reference sequence). Here the CDR3 DNA reads TGTGCCTGGAGTGTAAATTTCGGACAGGGATATGGCTACACCTTC. Translation: CAWSVNFGQGYGYTF.

With regard to this clone: One junction end disagrees with the germline gene, perhaps due to a read error. The chain has TRBV7-2 and TRBJ2-7; 8 nucleotides agree with TRBD2. The CDR3 totals 15 residues. CDR1 is SGHTA and CDR2 is FQGNSA in the germline V gene. CDR3 sequence (DNA): TGTGCCAGCAGTTTAGATGGGACTAGGGTCTACGAGCAGTACTTC. The encoded protein is CASSLDGTRVYEQYF.

The chain couples TRBV30 to TRBJ2-7; tentatively, D is TRBD2 (5 bases). This CDR3 has 13 amino acids. Germline CDR1 reads GTSNPN; CDR2 reads SVGIG (reference sequence). Trimming stripped 0 bases from V and 7 bases from J, with 13 bases between. CDR3 DNA sequence: TGTGCCTGGAGTGTAGCGGCACGGCAGGAGCAGTACTTC. It codes for CAWSVAARQEQYF.

The CDR3 reads CASSFSGRAWAEQFF. DNA for the CDR3: TGTGCCAGCAGTTTTAGCGGGAGGGCCTGGGCTGAGCAGTTCTTC. The chain employs TRBV28 and TRBJ2-1; 11 bases agree with TRBD2. V shed 3 bases, J shed 9 bases, and the junction held 7 bases outside the gene matches. This CDR3 spans 15 amino acids. Per the germline V gene, CDR1 is MDHEN and CDR2 is SYDVKM.

The gene calls are TRBV28 and TRBJ2-1; TRBD2 agrees at 8 bases. The junction had 5 bases not matched to a gene; V was cut back by 7 bases and J by 0 bases. This CDR3 is built from 15 residues. The germline CDR1 and CDR2 sequences are MDHEN and SYDVKM. The CDR3 DNA is TGTGCCAGCATGGGTAGCGGGGTCTCCTACAATGAGCAGTTCTTC. Translating gives CASMGSGVSYNEQFF. Supplemented by reference TRBV28 and TRBJ2-1, the full variable domain reads DVKVTQSSRYLVKRTGEKVFLECVQDMDHENMFWYRQDPGLGLRLIYFSYDVKMKEKGDIPEGYSVSREKKERFSLILESASTNQTSMYLCASMGSGVSYNEQFFGPGTRLTVL.

The genes are TRBV7-9 and TRBJ1-3, with D perhaps TRBD1 (6 bases). The V and J ends lost 5 bases and 1 base respectively, with 15 bases between them. The germline V gene has CDR1 SEHNR and CDR2 FQNEAQ (reference sequence). This CDR3 is 16 amino acids long. CDR3 nucleotide sequence: TGTGCCAGCAGCCCCGGGGGGGGCGCGTCTGGAAACACCATATATTTT. Its translation is CASSPGGGASGNTIYF.

The genes are TRBV14 and TRBJ2-2; possible D gene TRBD2, 5 bases. This CDR3 is 15 amino acids long. Germline loops: CDR1 SGHDN, CDR2 FVKESK. The V end was cut by 3 bases, the J end by 4 bases, with 12 bases between. CDR3 nucleotides: TGTGCCAGCAGCCATGCCGTACGGGGCACCGGGGAGCTGTTTTTT. It codes for CASSHAVRGTGELFF.

The chain joins TRBV29-1 to TRBJ1-1; no clear D. The germline V gene encodes CDR1 SQVTM and CDR2 ANQGSEA. V dropped 4 bases and J dropped 3 bases, with 12 bases sitting between them. CDR3 size: 13 residues. The CDR3 reads CSVAVGRDTEAFF. Written as DNA, the CDR3 is TGCAGCGTTGCGGTAGGGAGGGACACTGAAGCTTTCTTT. Combining the CDR3 with reference TRBV29-1 and TRBJ1-1 gives the whole variable domain SAVISQKPSRDICQRGTSLTIQCQVDSQVTMMFWYRQQPGQSLTLIATANQGSEATYESGFVIDKFPISRPNLTFSTLTVSNMSPEDSSIYLCSVAVGRDTEAFFGQGTRLTVV.

This chain links TRBV19 with TRBJ2-2; D is perhaps TRBD1 (5 bases). With 2 bases removed from V and 11 bases from J, the gap between germline ends came to 21 bases. The CDR3 covers 16 residues. Germline CDR1 is LNHDA and CDR2 is SQIVND (reference sequence). Written as DNA, the CDR3 is TGTGCCAGTAGTATATCAGGGCAGGGATACCGGTCCGAGCTGTTTTTT. Amino acid sequence: CASSISGQGYRSELFF.

The rearrangement joins TRBV7-9 to TRBJ2-1, with 7 nucleotides matching TRBD2. The CDR3 sequence is 16 residues long. Germline values: CDR1 SEHNR, CDR2 FQNEAQ (reference sequence). V was clipped by 1 base and J by 4 bases; unmatched bases: 7. CDR3 region: CASSLEGPSGYNEQFF. The CDR3 DNA follows: TGTGCCAGCAGCTTAGAGGGGCCTAGCGGTTACAATGAGCAGTTCTTC.

The chain employs TRBV6-5 and TRBJ1-4, with 8 bases fitting TRBD1. CDR1 and CDR2 from the germline V gene are MNHEY and SVGAGI. This CDR3 spans 14 amino acids. V shed 5 bases, J shed 6 bases, and the junction held 5 bases outside the gene matches. CDR3 DNA sequence: TGTGCCAGCAGTAGGACAGGGACTTATGAAAAACTGTTTTTT. Translated: CASSRTGTYEKLFF.

The chain uses TRBV6-1 and TRBJ1-1; a weak D match, TRBD1 (5 bases). Trimming shortened V by 7 bases and J by 1 base, and 16 bases separated the two germline ends. The V gene's germline CDR1 is MNHNS and CDR2 SASEGT. The CDR3 extends over 15 amino acids. Here the CDR3 reads CASTRQRTKNTEAFF. DNA of the CDR3: TGTGCCAGCACTAGACAGCGTACGAAGAACACTGAAGCTTTCTTT.

This clone has only one observation. This chain connects TRBV29-1 to TRBJ2-2; no definite D call. CDR3 size: 14 residues. In germline, CDR1 is SQVTM, CDR2 ANQGSEA. Trimming removed 2 bases from V and 1 base from J, with 8 bases in between. The CDR3 region has the DNA TGCAGCGTTGAATCCCCGGGGAACACCGGGGAGCTGTTTTTT. Translated: CSVESPGNTGELFF.

This chain connects TRBV5-5 to TRBJ2-3; D is uncertain. V dropped 1 base and J dropped 0 bases, with 9 bases sitting between them. Germline CDR1 is SGHKS and CDR2 is YYEKEE (reference sequence). The CDR3 consists of 15 residues. The CDR3 loop is CASSLLETSTDTQYF. CDR3 nucleotides: TGTGCCAGCAGCTTGTTGGAGACTAGCACAGATACGCAGTATTTT.

J is TRBJ2-3 and V is TRBV4-2; no firm D call. The V end lost 0 bases, the J end lost 1 base, and 5 bases lay between the germline ends. The V gene's germline CDR1 is LGHNA and CDR2 YNFKEQ. The CDR3 length is 14 residues. The CDR3 region is CASSQEGGTDTQYF. The CDR3 DNA reads TGTGCCAGCAGCCAAGAAGGAGGCACAGATACGCAGTATTTT.

The chain joins TRBV9 to TRBJ2-1, with TRBD1 matching over 8 bases. The length of the CDR3 is 16 residues. The V gene's germline CDR1 is SGDLS and CDR2 YYNGEE. V trimming: 0 bases; J trimming: 4 bases; junction bases outside the gene matches: 6. The CDR3 nucleotides read TGTGCCAGCAGCGTAGGACTAGGACAGGGTTACAATGAGCAGTTCTTC. Its protein is CASSVGLGQGYNEQFF.

This chain uses TRBV5-5 with TRBJ1-1; maybe TRBD1 (5 bases). This CDR3 has 12 amino acids. CDR1 and CDR2 from the germline V gene are SGHKS and YYEKEE (reference sequence). Trimming left V 3 bases short and J 11 bases short, with 14 bases between. CDR3 in DNA: TGTGCCAGCAGCTCATACGGGACTTCGGCTTTCTTT. Translation: CASSSYGTSAFF.

The chain recombines TRBV28 with TRBJ1-1; a weak D match, TRBD1 (5 bases). This CDR3 is built from 13 residues. Germline CDR1 MDHEN, CDR2 SYDVKM. Between the trimmed V and J ends, which lost 4 bases and 11 bases, there was a span of 17 bases. The DNA for the CDR3 is TGTGCCAGCAGTTGGGGGGTTGCGCAGAGGGCTTTCTTT. Its translation is CASSWGVAQRAFF. Full variable domain (outside the CDR3, taken from reference TRBV28 and TRBJ1-1): DVKVTQSSRYLVKRTGEKVFLECVQDMDHENMFWYRQDPGLGLRLIYFSYDVKMKEKGDIPEGYSVSREKKERFSLILESASTNQTSMYLCASSWGVAQRAFFGQGTRLTVV.

The CDR3 reads CASSPLTGEYTEAFF. The CDR3 bases are TGTGCCAGCAGTCCCTTGACAGGGGAATACACTGAAGCTTTCTTT. The V gene is TRBV27, the J gene TRBJ1-1; 8 nucleotides match TRBD1. The CDR3 runs 15 residues. Unmatched junction bases numbered 8, after V lost 5 bases and J lost 3 bases. Germline V gene sequence: CDR1 MNHEY, CDR2 SMNVEV (reference sequence).

The chain couples TRBV19 to TRBJ2-5, with D possibly being TRBD2 (6 bases). CDR1 and CDR2 from the germline V gene are LNHDA and SQIVND (reference sequence). The ends were cut back, 5 bases at V and 1 base at J, with 14 bases in the middle. The CDR3 extends over 15 amino acids. The CDR3 region has the DNA TGTGCCAGTAGTGAAACAGATAGCGGCCAAGAGACCCAGTACTTC. Protein product: CASSETDSGQETQYF.

The chain links TRBV19 to TRBJ2-1; 13 positions match TRBD2. J was trimmed by 9 bases and V by 11 bases; bases with no gene match: 13. Germline V gene lookup returns CDR1 LNHDA and CDR2 SQIVND (reference sequence). The CDR3 is 15 amino acids. CDR3 loop: CAAAQLAGGPVEQFF. CDR3 nucleotides: TGTGCCGCAGCCCAACTAGCGGGAGGGCCGGTTGAGCAGTTCTTC.

This clone was picked up a small number of times. V is TRBV7-9 and J is TRBJ2-7, with 7 bases that match TRBD1. The junction had 4 bases not matched to a gene; V was cut back by 5 bases and J by 0 bases. There are 14 residues in the CDR3. CDR1 and CDR2 from the germline V gene are SEHNR and FQNEAQ (reference sequence). CDR3 protein: CASSPTGTSYEQYF. The CDR3 coding sequence is TGTGCCAGCAGCCCGACAGGGACCTCCTACGAGCAGTACTTC. Together with reference TRBV7-9 and TRBJ2-7, the CDR3 gives the full variable domain: DTGVSQNPRHKITKRGQNVTFRCDPISEHNRLYWYRQTLGQGPEFLTYFQNEAQLEKSRLLSDRFSAERPKGSFSTLEIQRTEQGDSAMYLCASSPTGTSYEQYFGPGTRLTVT.

J is TRBJ2-3 and V is TRBV4-3; 9 bases match TRBD2. In germline, CDR1 is LGHNA, CDR2 YSLEER. The J segment lost 6 bases and the V segment lost 0 bases, leaving 7 bases of the junction unmatched. This CDR3 has 16 amino acids. CDR3 amino acids: CASSQDLETSGDTQYF. In DNA form, the CDR3 reads TGCGCCAGCAGCCAAGATCTGGAGACTAGCGGTGATACGCAGTATTTT.

J is TRBJ2-1 and V is TRBV5-1, with 8 bases lining up with TRBD2. V was pared by 0 bases and J by 5 bases, with 10 bases of the junction left unmatched. The CDR3 totals 17 residues. CDR1 is SGHRS and CDR2 is YFSETQ in the germline V gene. Here the CDR3 reads CASSLGATSGTNNEQFF. In nucleotides, the CDR3 is TGCGCCAGCAGCTTGGGGGCAACTAGCGGAACAAACAATGAGCAGTTCTTC.

The chain is built from TRBV2 and TRBJ2-1; D is unresolved. Germline V gene sequence: CDR1 SNHLY, CDR2 FYNNEI. There are 15 residues in the CDR3. The ends were cut back, 4 bases at V and 0 bases at J, with 10 bases in the middle. The CDR3 region is CASSARWSSYNEQFF. In nucleotides, the CDR3 is TGTGCCAGCAGTGCCCGCTGGAGCTCCTACAATGAGCAGTTCTTC.

The chain couples TRBV2 to TRBJ2-1, with 12 nucleotides matching TRBD2. V lost 5 bases and J lost 0; bases outside the gene matches: 2. The CDR3 is 16 residues long. Germline values: CDR1 SNHLY, CDR2 FYNNEI. CDR3 region: CASSLAGGRSYNEQFF. The CDR3 DNA is TGTGCCAGCAGTCTAGCGGGAGGGCGCTCCTACAATGAGCAGTTCTTC.

This rearrangement joins TRBV5-1 to TRBJ1-2; D is uncertain. Germline values: CDR1 SGHRS, CDR2 YFSETQ. Trimming stripped 3 bases from V and 10 bases from J, with 10 bases between. This CDR3 is 11 amino acids long. CDR3 protein: CASSSDAVYTF. The CDR3 coding sequence is TGCGCCAGCAGCTCCGACGCGGTCTACACCTTC.

The chain couples TRBV4-2 to TRBJ2-5; tentatively, D is TRBD1 (6 bases). CDR1 and CDR2 from the germline V gene are LGHNA and YNFKEQ. The CDR3 is made up of 15 amino acids. V dropped 0 bases and J dropped 5 bases, with 13 bases sitting between them. CDR3 bases: TGTGCCAGCAGCCAAGATCGGGCAGGGGCGGAGACCCAGTACTTC. Translation: CASSQDRAGAETQYF.